A single sample gave rise to the 12 T cell receptor beta chains below, sequenced in a study of CD8 T cells in Susac syndrome. Random hexamers primed reverse transcription of about 0.45 to 1 ug RNA. TCRdb re-called the immunoSEQ multiplex PCR reads with MiXCR, one entry per CDR3 protein. The table shows 100,000 to 150,000 distinct CDR3 sequences, with around 95% occurring only once. Sequencing was done on a sample of CD8+ T cells from PBMCs. The receptors come from a human donor with Susac syndrome.

V is TRBV13 and J is TRBJ1-4; D unresolved. CDR1 is PRHDT, CDR2 FYEKMQ, per germline (reference sequence). The germline V and J ends were trimmed by 5 bases and 0 bases, with 10 bases remaining between them. The CDR3 is 15 residues long. The CDR3 protein is CASSLRRATNEKLFF. In nucleotides, the CDR3 is TGTGCCAGCAGCCTCAGACGGGCAACTAATGAAAAACTGTTTTTT.

As DNA, the CDR3 is TGCGCCAGCAGCCATCCCCCAAGCGGGAACACTGAAGCTTTCTTT. As protein: CASSHPPSGNTEAFF. The gene calls are TRBV4-1 and TRBJ1-1; D is unresolved. The CDR3 consists of 15 residues. Trimming pared 3 bases from V and 1 base from J, leaving 12 bases between. Germline V gives CDR1 MGHRA, CDR2 YSYEKL.

The rearrangement joins TRBV30 to TRBJ2-7; perhaps D is TRBD1 or TRBD2 (5 bases each). The CDR3 sequence is 13 residues long. The ends were cut back, 2 bases at V and 5 bases at J, with 13 bases in the middle. In germline, CDR1 is GTSNPN, CDR2 SVGIG (reference sequence). CDR3 in amino acids: CAWSPGTDNEQYF. Written as DNA, the CDR3 is TGTGCCTGGAGTCCCGGGACGGACAACGAGCAGTACTTC.

The chain couples TRBV6-6 to TRBJ2-5; possible D gene TRBD2, 7 bases. With 3 bases removed from V and 4 bases from J, the gap between germline ends came to 12 bases. This CDR3 comprises 14 residues. The germline gives CDR1 MNHNY, CDR2 SVGAGI (reference sequence). CDR3 sequence reads: CASSYEGGAETQYF. CDR3 nucleotides: TGTGCCAGCAGTTATGAGGGGGGGGCAGAGACCCAGTACTTC.

The CDR3 DNA follows: TGTGCCAGCAGTTTGAGCAGGGGGCTGGATGAGCAGTTCTTC. The encoded protein is CASSLSRGLDEQFF. The chain carries TRBV12-3 or TRBV12-4 and TRBJ2-1; 8 bases match TRBD1. The CDR3 totals 14 residues. V lost 3 bases and J lost 8; bases outside the gene matches: 6.

The chain carries TRBV6-5 and TRBJ2-3, with D possibly matching TRBD2 (6 bases). Germline values: CDR1 MNHEY, CDR2 SVGAGI. V was pared by 10 bases and J by 0 bases, with 11 bases between. The CDR3 sequence is 13 residues long. The CDR3 DNA is TGTGCCACTACCGGGGGTAGCACAGATACGCAGTATTTT. Translating it yields CATTGGSTDTQYF.

The chain links TRBV10-3 to TRBJ2-1, with D hard to call. V lost 4 bases and J lost 0, with 10 bases in between. Germline CDR1 reads ENHRY; CDR2 reads SYGVKD. This CDR3 comprises 15 residues. The CDR3 region has the DNA TGTGCCATCAGTGGCGGAACCAGCTCCTACAATGAGCAGTTCTTC. This translates into CAISGGTSSYNEQFF.

The chain recombines TRBV10-3 with TRBJ2-7; unclear D gene. V was shortened by 3 bases and J by 2 bases, with 17 bases between the two germline ends. Looked up from germline, CDR1 is ENHRY and CDR2 is SYGVKD. CDR3 length: 16 residues. The CDR3 nucleotides read TGTGCCATCAGTGAACCGAATTACCAAGGCACCTACGAGCAGTACTTC. Its protein is CAISEPNYQGTYEQYF.

The V call is TRBV6-1, the J call TRBJ2-5; 9 bases align to TRBD2. This CDR3 contains 16 residues. Germline CDR1 is MNHNS and CDR2 is SASEGT. V shed 2 bases and J 5 bases; nucleotides not matched to a gene: 9. CDR3: CASSETVAGAGETQYF. CDR3 nucleotide sequence: TGTGCCAGCAGTGAAACTGTAGCGGGGGCGGGGGAGACCCAGTACTTC.

The chain recombines TRBV25-1 with TRBJ1-1, with a tentative D call TRBD1 (6 bases). Germline CDR1 reads MGHDK; CDR2 reads SYGVNS. Trimming pared 6 bases from V and 7 bases from J, leaving 9 bases between. The CDR3 is 11 residues long. The CDR3 nucleotides read TGTGCCAGCAGGATGGGACATGAAGCTTTCTTT. Protein product: CASRMGHEAFF.

The chain carries TRBV7-9 and TRBJ1-3; D might be TRBD1 (5 bases). The ends were cut back, 1 base at V and 0 bases at J, with 10 bases in the middle. The CDR3 covers 16 residues. Germline CDR1 is SEHNR and CDR2 is FQNEAQ (reference sequence). DNA for the CDR3: TGTGCCAGCAGCTTAGAGGTCGGGGGCTCTGGAAACACCATATATTTT. Its protein is CASSLEVGGSGNTIYF.

The rearrangement uses TRBV29-1 and TRBJ2-3; 8 positions match TRBD1. V shed 6 bases and J 6 bases; nucleotides not matched to a gene: 11. The length of the CDR3 is 14 residues. Germline V gene sequence: CDR1 SQVTM, CDR2 ANQGSEA. The CDR3 DNA sequence: TGCAGCGTGGAGACAGGGGCATCGAGCGATACGCAGTATTTT. Translated, it gives CSVETGASSDTQYF.